The 7 T cell receptor beta chains below all came from one sample that was sequenced in a study of T cells in Graves' hyperthyroidism and ophthalmopathy. There were TCR beta CDR3 regions amplified from RNA transcripts. The HTBI set primed first-round TCR CDR3 RT-PCR. TCRdb used MiXCR to reprocess the multiplex PCR reads, holding one entry per CDR3 protein. The repertoire includes about 710,000 distinct CDR3 sequences, around 17% of them detected once, and approximately 8% sits in the top ten. The specimen sequenced was blood. The receptors shown here come from a man between 18 and 35 years old with Graves' hyperthyroidism.

This clonotype was seen more than once but under ten times. V usage is TRBV29-1 and J usage is TRBJ1-1; TRBD1 aligns across 8 bases. The CDR3 is 15 residues long. The junction had 10 bases not matched to a gene; V was cut back by 7 bases and J by 0 bases. Germline CDR1 and CDR2: SQVTM and ANQGSEA. The CDR3 protein is CSDSGTGNMNTEAFF. Written as DNA, the CDR3 is TGCAGCGATTCCGGGACAGGCAACATGAACACTGAAGCTTTCTTT.

This clonotype came up a few times. V and J are TRBV29-1 and TRBJ2-1, with unresolved D. Between the trimmed V and J ends, which lost 0 bases and 8 bases, there was a span of 8 bases. The germline CDR1 and CDR2 sequences are SQVTM and ANQGSEA. The CDR3 loop spans 12 amino acids. Here the CDR3 DNA reads TGCAGCGTTGAAGACACGTTTTATGAGCAGTTCTTC. Amino acids: CSVEDTFYEQFF.

This clonotype has ten or more counts. For the CDR3, the DNA is TGTGCCAGCAGATCCGGGACACATGGCTACACCTTC. This translates into CASRSGTHGYTF. This chain connects TRBV6-1 to TRBJ1-2; tentatively, D is TRBD1 (6 bases). V lost 6 bases and J lost 6, with 11 bases in between. CDR1 and CDR2 (germline): MNHNS, SASEGT. The CDR3 spans 12 residues.

This clonotype was counted a single time. This sequence joins TRBV6-2 or TRBV6-3 and TRBJ2-1; 13 nucleotides agree with TRBD2. This CDR3 contains 17 residues. J lost 4 bases, V lost 7 bases, and 10 bases had no gene match. Germline CDR1 is MNHEY and CDR2 is SVGEGT. The chain's CDR3 is CASIALRGLAGYNEQFF. In DNA, the CDR3 is TGTGCCAGCATCGCTTTGCGGGGACTAGCGGGATACAATGAGCAGTTCTTC.

The chain has TRBV12-3 or TRBV12-4 and TRBJ2-7; D gene ambiguous. V lost 4 bases and J lost 6, with 13 bases in between. The CDR3 is 13 residues long. The CDR3 nucleotides are TGTGCCAGCAGTTCCCCCCCCAAGAGCGAGCAGTACTTC. Translated: CASSSPPKSEQYF.

This clonotype was counted once. This chain joins TRBV6-1 and TRBJ2-2; D ambiguous. Trimming removed 7 bases at V and 0 bases at J, with 12 bases between. Per germline, CDR1 MNHNS and CDR2 SASEGT. This CDR3 is built from 15 residues. CDR3 bases: TGTGCCAGCACTCCGGATGGGGCGAACACCGGGGAGCTGTTTTTT. This sequence encodes CASTPDGANTGELFF.

This chain joins TRBV10-2 and TRBJ2-7; 9 positions agree with TRBD2. This CDR3 has 15 amino acids. V dropped 7 bases and J dropped 3; count of bases not matched to a gene: 10. The germline CDR1 and CDR2 sequences are WSHSY and SAAADI. Written as DNA, the CDR3 is TGCGCCAGCACCCACGCGTTAGCGGGAGTCTACGAGCAGTACTTC. Translating gives CASTHALAGVYEQYF.